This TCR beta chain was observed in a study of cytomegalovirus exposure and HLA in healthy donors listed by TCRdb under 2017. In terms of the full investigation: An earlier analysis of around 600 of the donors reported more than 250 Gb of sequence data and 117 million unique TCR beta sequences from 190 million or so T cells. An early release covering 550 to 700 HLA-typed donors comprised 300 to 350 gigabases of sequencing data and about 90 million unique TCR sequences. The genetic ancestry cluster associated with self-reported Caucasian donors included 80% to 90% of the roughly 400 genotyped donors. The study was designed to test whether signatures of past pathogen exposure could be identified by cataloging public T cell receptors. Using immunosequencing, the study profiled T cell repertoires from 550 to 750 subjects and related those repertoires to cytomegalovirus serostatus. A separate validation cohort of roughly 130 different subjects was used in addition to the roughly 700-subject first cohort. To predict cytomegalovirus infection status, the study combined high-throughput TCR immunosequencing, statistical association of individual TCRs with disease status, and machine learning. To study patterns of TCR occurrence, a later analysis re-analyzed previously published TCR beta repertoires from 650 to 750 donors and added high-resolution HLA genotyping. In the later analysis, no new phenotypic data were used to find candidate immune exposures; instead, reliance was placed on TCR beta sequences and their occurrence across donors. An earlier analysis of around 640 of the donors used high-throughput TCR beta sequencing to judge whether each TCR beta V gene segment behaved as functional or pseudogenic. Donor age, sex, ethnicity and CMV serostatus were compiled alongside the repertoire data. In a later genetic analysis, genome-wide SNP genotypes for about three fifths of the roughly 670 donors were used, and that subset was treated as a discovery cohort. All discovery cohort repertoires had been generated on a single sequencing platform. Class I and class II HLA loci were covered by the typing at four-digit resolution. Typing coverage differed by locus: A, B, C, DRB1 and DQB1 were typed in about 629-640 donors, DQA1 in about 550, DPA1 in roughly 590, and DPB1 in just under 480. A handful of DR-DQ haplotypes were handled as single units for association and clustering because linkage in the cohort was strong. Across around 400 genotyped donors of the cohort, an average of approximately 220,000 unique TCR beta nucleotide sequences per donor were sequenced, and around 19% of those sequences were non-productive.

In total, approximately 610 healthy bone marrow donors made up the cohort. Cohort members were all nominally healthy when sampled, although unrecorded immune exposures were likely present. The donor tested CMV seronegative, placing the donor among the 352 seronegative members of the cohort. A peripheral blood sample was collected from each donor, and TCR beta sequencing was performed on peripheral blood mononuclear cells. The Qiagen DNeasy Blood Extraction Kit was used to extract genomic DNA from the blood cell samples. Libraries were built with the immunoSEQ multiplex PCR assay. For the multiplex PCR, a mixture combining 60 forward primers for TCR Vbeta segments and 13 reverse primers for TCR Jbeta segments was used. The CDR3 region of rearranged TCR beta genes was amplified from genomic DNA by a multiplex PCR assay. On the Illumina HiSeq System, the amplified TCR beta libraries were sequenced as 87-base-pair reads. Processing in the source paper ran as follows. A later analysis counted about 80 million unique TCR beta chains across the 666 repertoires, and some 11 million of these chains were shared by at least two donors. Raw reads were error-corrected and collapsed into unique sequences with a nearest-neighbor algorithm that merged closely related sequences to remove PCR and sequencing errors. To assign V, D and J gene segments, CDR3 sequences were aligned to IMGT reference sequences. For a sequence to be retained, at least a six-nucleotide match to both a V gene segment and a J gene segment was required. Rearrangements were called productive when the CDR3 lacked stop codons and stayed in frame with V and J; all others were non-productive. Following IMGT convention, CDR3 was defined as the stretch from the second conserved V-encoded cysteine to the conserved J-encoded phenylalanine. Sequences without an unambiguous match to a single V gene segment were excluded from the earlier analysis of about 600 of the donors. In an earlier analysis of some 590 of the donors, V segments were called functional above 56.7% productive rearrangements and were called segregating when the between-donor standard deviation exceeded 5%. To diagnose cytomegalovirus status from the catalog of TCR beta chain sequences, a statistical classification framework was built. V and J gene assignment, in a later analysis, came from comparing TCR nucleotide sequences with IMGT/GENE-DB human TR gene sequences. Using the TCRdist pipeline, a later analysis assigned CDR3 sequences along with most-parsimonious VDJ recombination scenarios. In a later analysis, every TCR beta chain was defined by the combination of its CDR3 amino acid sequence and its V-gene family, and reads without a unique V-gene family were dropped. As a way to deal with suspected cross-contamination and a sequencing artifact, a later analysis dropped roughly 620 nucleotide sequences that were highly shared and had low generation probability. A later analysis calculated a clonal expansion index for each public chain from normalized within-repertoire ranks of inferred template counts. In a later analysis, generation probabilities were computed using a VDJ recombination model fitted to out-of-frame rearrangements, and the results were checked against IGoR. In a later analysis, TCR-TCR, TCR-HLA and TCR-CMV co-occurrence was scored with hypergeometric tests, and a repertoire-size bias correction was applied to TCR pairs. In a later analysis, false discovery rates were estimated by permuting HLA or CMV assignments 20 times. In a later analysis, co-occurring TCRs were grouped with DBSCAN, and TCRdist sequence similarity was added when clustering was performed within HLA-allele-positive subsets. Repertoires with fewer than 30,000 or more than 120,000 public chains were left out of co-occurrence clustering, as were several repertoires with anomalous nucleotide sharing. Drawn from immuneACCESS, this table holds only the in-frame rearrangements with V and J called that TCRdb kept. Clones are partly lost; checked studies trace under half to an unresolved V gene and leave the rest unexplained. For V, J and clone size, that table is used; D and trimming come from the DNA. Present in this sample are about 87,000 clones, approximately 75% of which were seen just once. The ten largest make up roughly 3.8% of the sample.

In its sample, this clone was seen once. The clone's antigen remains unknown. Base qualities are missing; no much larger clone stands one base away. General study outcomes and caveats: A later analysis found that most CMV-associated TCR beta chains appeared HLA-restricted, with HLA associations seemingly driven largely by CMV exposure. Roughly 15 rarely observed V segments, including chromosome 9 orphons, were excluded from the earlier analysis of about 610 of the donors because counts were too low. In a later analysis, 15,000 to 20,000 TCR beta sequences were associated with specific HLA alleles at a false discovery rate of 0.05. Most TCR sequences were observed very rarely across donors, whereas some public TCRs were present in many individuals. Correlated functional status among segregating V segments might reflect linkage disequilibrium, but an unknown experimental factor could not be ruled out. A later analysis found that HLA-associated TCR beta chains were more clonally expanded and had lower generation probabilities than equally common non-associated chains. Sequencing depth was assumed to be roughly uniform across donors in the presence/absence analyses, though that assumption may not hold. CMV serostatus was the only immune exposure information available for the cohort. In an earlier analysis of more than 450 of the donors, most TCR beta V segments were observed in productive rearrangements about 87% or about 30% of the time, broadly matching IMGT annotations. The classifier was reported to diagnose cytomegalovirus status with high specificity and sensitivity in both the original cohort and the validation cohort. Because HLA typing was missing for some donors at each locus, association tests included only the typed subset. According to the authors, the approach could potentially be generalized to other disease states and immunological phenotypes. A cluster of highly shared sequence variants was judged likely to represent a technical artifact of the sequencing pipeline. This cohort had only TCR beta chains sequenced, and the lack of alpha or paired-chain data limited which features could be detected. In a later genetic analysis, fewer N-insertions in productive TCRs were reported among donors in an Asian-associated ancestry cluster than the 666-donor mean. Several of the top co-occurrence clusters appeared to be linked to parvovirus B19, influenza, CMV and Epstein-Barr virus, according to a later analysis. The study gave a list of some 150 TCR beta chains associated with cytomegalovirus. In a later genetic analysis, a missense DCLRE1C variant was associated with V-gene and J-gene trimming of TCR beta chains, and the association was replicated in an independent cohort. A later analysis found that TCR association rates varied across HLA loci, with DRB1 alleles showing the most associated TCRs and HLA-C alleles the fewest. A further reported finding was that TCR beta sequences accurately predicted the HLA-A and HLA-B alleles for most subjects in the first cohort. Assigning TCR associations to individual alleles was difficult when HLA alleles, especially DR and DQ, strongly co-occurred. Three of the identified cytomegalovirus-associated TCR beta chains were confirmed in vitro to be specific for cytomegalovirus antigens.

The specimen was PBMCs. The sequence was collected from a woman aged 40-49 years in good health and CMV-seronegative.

The encoded CDR3 is CASTSRAGKETQYF. The bases read TGTGCCAGCACCTCACGGGCGGGGAAAGAGACCCAGTACTTC. The sequence joins TRBV2 to TRBJ2-5; the D segment could be TRBD2, given 6 matching bases. V is shortened by 7 bases, J by 3 bases, and the region joining them spans 15 bases. The germline V gene provides CDR1 SNHLY and CDR2 FYNNEI. The CDR3 sequence holds 14 residues, the cysteine and phenylalanine included. Left in the record is the CDR3 DNA by itself, 42 bases read in frame from the first base.